A single sample gave rise to the 18 T cell receptor delta chains below, sequenced in a study of gamma-delta T cells after stem cell transplantation. TCRdb made new clone calls on the RT-PCR reads using CATT. The table has about 1,600 delta-chain clones, 20% to 25% seen once. Sequenced sample: gamma-delta T cells. These receptors came from a human donor. It is not recorded whose cells these are; they may come from a transplant donor.

This clone came up a few times. This chain uses TRDV2 with TRDJ1; 8 nucleotides agree with TRDD3. V gave up 3 bases and J gave up 1 base; unmatched junction bases: 12. Germline V lookup: CDR1 GEAIGNYY, CDR2 EKD. The CDR3 consists of 17 residues. CDR3 bases: TGTGCCTGTGACGTACTGGGGGGTACACGCGCCACCGATAAACTCATCTTT. This gives the protein CACDVLGGTRATDKLIF.

Comment on this clone: This may come from a read error, since a much larger clone is one base off. The J gene is TRDJ3, the V gene TRDV2; the D gene is possibly TRDD2 (6 bases). Germline V lookup: CDR1 GEAIGNYY, CDR2 EKD. The CDR3 covers 22 residues. The V and J ends lost 0 bases and 0 bases respectively, with 23 bases between them. This chain's CDR3 is CACDTSYGQLEESSWDTRQMFF. The CDR3, as DNA: TGTGCCTGTGACACCTCCTACGGGCAGTTGGAGGAGAGCTCCTGGGACACCCGACAGATGTTTTTC.

In its sample, this clone ranks as medium-sized. CDR3 protein: CACDEMAGISAHGLIF. Written as DNA, the CDR3 is TGTGCCTGTGACGAAATGGCTGGGATTTCAGCCCATGGACTCATCTTT. The chain combines TRDV2 with TRDJ1; the D gene could be TRDD1 or TRDD3 (5 bases each). The germline CDR1 and CDR2 sequences are GEAIGNYY and EKD. The CDR3 has 16 residues. V was shortened by 3 bases and J by 10 bases, with 26 bases between the two germline ends.

A word on this clone: A single base is all that separates this from a far larger clone, so a read error is likely. The chain has TRDV2 and TRDJ3; TRDD3 matches at 7 bases. After removal of 0 bases from V and 2 bases from J, the junction contained 12 bases not matched to a gene. Germline CDR1 reads GEAIGNYY; CDR2 reads EKD. The CDR3 is 20 amino acids. CDR3 amino acids: CACDTVAPGDSPWDTRQMFF. The CDR3 coding sequence is TGTGCCTGTGACACCGTTGCCCCGGGGGATTCCCCCTGGGACACCCGACAGATGTTTTTC.

Worth noting for this clone: This is likely an artifact of a read error, given a far larger clone one base away. This chain uses TRDV2 with TRDJ1, with a tentative D call TRDD2 (5 bases). In germline, CDR1 is GEAIGNYY, CDR2 EKD. V lost 0 bases and J lost 3, with 34 bases in between. CDR3 length: 22 amino acids. As DNA, the CDR3 is TGTGCCTGTGACACCTTGTCCCCTTTCCGCCGCGAGGGACAACCCCTTCCCGATAAACTCATCTTT. Its translation: CACDTLSPFRREGQPLPDKLIF.

On this clone itself: A far more abundant clone sits one base away, making this likely a read error. This sequence joins TRDV1 and TRDJ2; the match to TRDD3 covers 10 bases. The CDR3 covers 24 residues. Trimming at V came to 4 bases and at J to 2 bases, leaving 28 bases not matched to a gene. Per the germline V gene, CDR1 is TSWWSYY and CDR2 is QGS. The CDR3 coding sequence is TGTGCTCTTGGGGGAACCCTTTACAGCAGTTCCCTCTACTGGGGGATGAGGTTGACAGCACAACTCTTCTTT. Protein sequence: CALGGTLYSSSLYWGMRLTAQLFF.

This clone is judged medium-sized. The J gene is TRDJ1, the V gene TRDV2, with no clear D. Germline V gene sequence: CDR1 GEAIGNYY, CDR2 EKD. The CDR3 has 15 amino acids. V lost 0 bases and J lost 3, with 13 bases in between. CDR3 sequence reads: CACDTVAGQADKLIF. The CDR3, as DNA: TGTGCCTGTGACACCGTCGCAGGACAGGCCGATAAACTCATCTTT.

There are a few counts of this clone. A far larger clone is one nucleotide away, so this likely arose from a read error. The chain recombines TRDV2 with TRDJ3, with 13 bases aligning to TRDD3. Germline values: CDR1 GEAIGNYY, CDR2 EKD. The CDR3 has 22 residues. The CDR3 protein is CACDAPTGGYGKSSWDARQMFF. The CDR3 nucleotides are TGTGCCTGTGACGCTCCTACTGGGGGATACGGGAAGAGCTCCTGGGACGCCCGACAGATGTTTTTC.

The table lists this clone with a few counts. With a far larger clone one base away, a read error is the likely cause. The J gene is TRDJ1, the V gene TRDV2, with D unclear. With 0 bases removed from V and 3 bases from J, the gap between germline ends came to 22 bases. The germline CDR1 and CDR2 sequences are GEAIGNYY and EKD. This CDR3 is 18 amino acids long. The CDR3 protein is CACDTVGWSGVKADKLIF. In DNA, the CDR3 is TGTGCCTGTGACACCGTGGGCTGGTCCGGTGTAAAGGCCGATAAACTCATCTTT.

The chain carries TRDV2 and TRDJ1; TRDD3 matches at 9 bases. Germline CDR1 GEAIGNYY, CDR2 EKD. The CDR3 consists of 20 residues. Unmatched junction bases numbered 17, after V lost 0 bases and J lost 1 base. CDR3 bases: TGTGCCTGTGACACCGTTCTAAGTACAGACTGGGGGAGCCCCACCGATAAACTCATCTTT. Residues: CACDTVLSTDWGSPTDKLIF.

In its sample, this clone ranks as large. This specimen includes other DNA sequences encoding the same CDR3. V gene TRDV3 combines with J gene TRDJ1; no reliable D call. Germline V gives CDR1 TVYSNPD, CDR2 GDNSRS (reference sequence). Trimming took off 5 bases at V and 3 bases at J, with 25 bases between the two ends. This CDR3 contains 16 residues. Here the CDR3 reads CAGFPPVILRSDKLIF. The DNA for the CDR3 is TGTGCCGGATTCCCCCCGGTGATTCTCCGGTCCGATAAACTCATCTTT.

A single count supports this clone. Given a much more abundant clone one base away, this may be a read error. The chain joins TRDV2 to TRDJ3; perhaps TRDD3 as D (5 bases). V lost 0 bases to trimming and J lost 1 base, with 27 bases between them. Germline V CDR1 and CDR2: GEAIGNYY, EKD. This CDR3 contains 23 residues. For the CDR3, the DNA is TGTGCCTGTGACACCATATCGATGAGGGATCCTCGCCAGGAGTCCTGGGACACCCGACAGATGTTTTTC. Protein: CACDTISMRDPRQESWDTRQMFF.

The sample holds a few counts of this clone. V gene TRDV2 combines with J gene TRDJ1; 9 positions match TRDD3. Trimming removed 1 base from V and 1 base from J; junction bases left unmatched: 15. Germline CDR1 GEAIGNYY, CDR2 EKD. The CDR3 sequence is 19 residues long. The CDR3 nucleotides are TGTGCCTGTGACACGGTTACTGGGGGACCACGAGGAAGCACCGATAAACTCATCTTT. This gives the protein CACDTVTGGPRGSTDKLIF.

This clone counts as medium-sized. The CDR3 nucleotides are TGTGCCTGTGACACCGCCACAGGGGTCAGCTCCTGGGACACCCGACAGATGTTTTTC. Its protein product is CACDTATGVSSWDTRQMFF. The V call is TRDV2, the J call TRDJ3; D not resolved. CDR1 is GEAIGNYY, CDR2 EKD, per germline. The CDR3 is 19 residues long. V was trimmed by 0 bases and J by 0 bases, leaving 14 bases between them.

This clone was observed a handful of times. It differs at one base from a far larger clone, so likely a read error. This chain uses TRDV2 with TRDJ1, with 10 bases that match TRDD3. Germline-derived CDR1 and CDR2 are GEAIGNYY and EKD. The CDR3 totals 18 residues. In DNA form, the CDR3 reads TGTGCCTGTGACACTCTTACTGGGGGATCTGAATTCGCCGATAAACCCATCTTT. Translating gives CACDTLTGGSEFADKPIF.

There are a few counts of this clone. The TCRdb record carries a much larger clone's protein, which differs from this DNA's translation at residue 6; a read error is the likely cause, and the protein listed here is the DNA translation. The chain combines TRDV2 with TRDJ3; 9 bases are a match to TRDD3. Per germline, CDR1 GEAIGNYY and CDR2 EKD. The CDR3 spans 19 residues. The junction had 5 bases not matched to a gene; V was cut back by 0 bases and J by 0 bases. This chain's CDR3 is CACDTAGDTISWDTRQMFF. DNA of the CDR3: TGTGCCTGTGACACCGCGGGGGATACTATCTCCTGGGACACCCGACAGATGTTTTTC.

By share, this clone ranks as medium-sized. V gene TRDV2 combines with J gene TRDJ1, with 10 bases that match TRDD3. Losses at the gene ends were 3 bases for V and 0 bases for J; bases not matched to a gene: 9. CDR3 length: 17 amino acids. CDR1 and CDR2 from the germline V gene are GEAIGNYY and EKD. The CDR3 DNA reads TGTGCCTGTGACTCCGTACTGGGGGATCCCTACACCGATAAACTCATCTTT. This encodes CACDSVLGDPYTDKLIF.

The rearrangement uses TRDV2 and TRDJ1; D not resolved. Per germline, CDR1 GEAIGNYY and CDR2 EKD. Trimming pared 3 bases from V and 4 bases from J, leaving 14 bases between. The CDR3 consists of 14 residues. The DNA for the CDR3 is TGTGCCTGTGACCCGGTAGTTCAAGGCGATAAACTCATCTTT. It is translated as CACDPVVQGDKLIF.